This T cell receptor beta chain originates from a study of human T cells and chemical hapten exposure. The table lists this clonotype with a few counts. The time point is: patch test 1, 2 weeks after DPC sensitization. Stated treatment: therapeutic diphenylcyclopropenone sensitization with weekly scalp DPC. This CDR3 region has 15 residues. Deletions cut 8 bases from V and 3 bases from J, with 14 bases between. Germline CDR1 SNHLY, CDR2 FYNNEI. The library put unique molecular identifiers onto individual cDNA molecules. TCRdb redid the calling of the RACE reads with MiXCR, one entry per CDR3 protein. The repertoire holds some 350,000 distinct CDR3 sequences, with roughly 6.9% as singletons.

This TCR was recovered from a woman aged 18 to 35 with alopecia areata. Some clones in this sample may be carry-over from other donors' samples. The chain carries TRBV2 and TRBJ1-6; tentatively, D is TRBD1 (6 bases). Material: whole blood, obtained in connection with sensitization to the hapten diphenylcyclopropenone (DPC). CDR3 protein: CASGDNGGYNSPLHF. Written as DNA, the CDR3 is TGTGCCAGCGGGGACAACGGGGGCTATAATTCACCCCTCCACTTT.